The source of this T cell receptor beta chain is a study of PD-1 blockade in classical Hodgkin lymphoma. Stated time point: cycle 4 day 1 (C4D1), after 6 weeks of nivolumab. Each patient's relapse followed autologous stem cell transplantation, and brentuximab vedotin exposure varied. Produced via immunoSEQ multiplex PCR; TCRdb's table is partial and in-frame only. The sample holds roughly 96,000 clones; just over 90% are singletons and the top ten take 2%. V was trimmed by 1 base and J by 4 bases, leaving 8 bases between them. The germline V gene encodes CDR1 SGHNT and CDR2 YENEEA. The CDR3 is 14 residues long.

The clonotype originates from a human donor with classical Hodgkin lymphoma. The starting material was peripheral blood mononuclear cells (PBMCs), obtained before the fourth cycle of nivolumab. V usage is TRBV11-3 and J usage is TRBJ2-1; D not certain. In nucleotides, the CDR3 is TGTGCCAGCAGCTTAGGGCAGCAATACAATGAGCAGTTCTTC. Its translation is CASSLGQQYNEQFF.